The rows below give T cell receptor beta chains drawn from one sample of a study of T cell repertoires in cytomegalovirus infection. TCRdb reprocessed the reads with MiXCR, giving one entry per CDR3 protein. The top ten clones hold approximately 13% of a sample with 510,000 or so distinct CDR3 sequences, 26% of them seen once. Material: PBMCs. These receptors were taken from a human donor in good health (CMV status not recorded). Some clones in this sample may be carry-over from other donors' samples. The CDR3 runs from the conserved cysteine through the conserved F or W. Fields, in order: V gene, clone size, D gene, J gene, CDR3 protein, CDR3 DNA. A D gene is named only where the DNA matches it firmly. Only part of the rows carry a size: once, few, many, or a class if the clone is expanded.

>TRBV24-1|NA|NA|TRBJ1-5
CATSGTNQPQHF
TGTGCCACCAGTGGGACAAATCAGCCCCAGCATTTT
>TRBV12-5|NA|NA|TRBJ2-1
CASGLSRNEQFF
TGTGCTAGTGGTCTATCACGCAATGAGCAGTTCTTC
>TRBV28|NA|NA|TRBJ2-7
CASSGGDTPIYEQYF
TGTGCCAGCAGTGGCGGGGACACCCCTATCTACGAGCAGTACTTC
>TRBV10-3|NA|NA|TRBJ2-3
CATRDPTDTQYF
TGTGCCACCCGGGACCCCACAGATACGCAGTATTTT
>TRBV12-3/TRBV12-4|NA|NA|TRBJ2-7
CASSLRSLGTGLNYEQYF
TGTGCCAGCAGTTTACGGTCTCTGGGAACAGGGCTCAACTACGAGCAGTACTTC
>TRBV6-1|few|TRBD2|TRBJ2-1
CASSSLLAGGPILFF
TGTGCCAGCAGTTCTTTACTAGCGGGAGGGCCAATCCTGTTCTTC
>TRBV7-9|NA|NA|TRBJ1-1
CASSWSGAIDEAFF
TGTGCCAGCAGCTGGAGTGGGGCTATCGATGAAGCTTTCTTT
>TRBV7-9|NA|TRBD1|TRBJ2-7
CASARPGQGAFEQYF
TGTGCCAGCGCCAGACCGGGACAGGGGGCTTTTGAGCAGTACTTC
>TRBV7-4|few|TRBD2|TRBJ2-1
CASSPSGRGPSYNEQFF
TGTGCCAGCAGCCCCAGCGGGAGGGGGCCCTCCTACAATGAGCAGTTCTTC
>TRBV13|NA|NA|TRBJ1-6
CASSPKEGLVGNSPLHF
TGTGCCAGCAGCCCAAAAGAGGGATTGGTAGGGAATTCACCCCTCCACTTT
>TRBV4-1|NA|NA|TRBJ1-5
CASSWDQSSNQPQHF
TGCGCCAGCAGCTGGGACCAGAGTAGCAATCAGCCCCAGCATTTT
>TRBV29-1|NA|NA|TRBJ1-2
CSVMYAWTAAYTF
TGCAGCGTGATGTATGCATGGACCGCGGCCTACACCTTC
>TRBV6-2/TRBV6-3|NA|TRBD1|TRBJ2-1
CATTYRGSYNEQFF
TGTGCCACGACTTACAGGGGATCCTACAATGAGCAGTTCTTC